This T cell receptor beta chain is drawn from a study of cytomegalovirus exposure and HLA in healthy donors (dated by TCRdb to 2017 to 2019). Context from the whole study: The roughly 670 repertoires of the first cohort and the 120 validation repertoires were produced on the same platform, according to a later analysis. The study aimed to test whether signatures of past pathogen exposure could be identified by cataloging public T cell receptors. High-throughput TCR immunosequencing, statistical association of individual TCRs with disease status, and machine learning were combined to predict cytomegalovirus infection status. Along with the roughly 670-subject first cohort, a separate validation cohort of 120 different subjects was used. The paper's findings and limits, for the study overall: In the study, around 150 TCR beta chains were listed as associated with cytomegalovirus. Most TCR sequences were seen in very few donors, while some public TCRs were found in many individuals. Subsequent analysis determined that TCRs grouped into clusters in the first cohort also showed a tendency toward co-occurrence across the 120 or so validation repertoires, and approximately 93% of cluster scores exceeded 0. Cytomegalovirus status was reported to be diagnosed by the classifier with high specificity and sensitivity in both the original and validation cohorts. A few of the identified cytomegalovirus-associated TCR beta chains were confirmed in vitro to be specific for cytomegalovirus antigens. A later analysis lacked HLA typing for the validation cohort, so it scored co-occurrence in that cohort across all 120 or so repertoires. According to the authors, the approach could potentially be generalized to other disease states and immunological phenotypes.

Taken from the germline V gene, the CDR1 and CDR2 loops are MGHDK and SYGVNS. Trimming accounts for 6 bases at V and 0 bases at J, while the number of junction bases matched to no gene is 6. The CDR3 contains 15 residues, cysteine and phenylalanine counted. Only CDR3 DNA is held: 45 bases, read in frame from base 1. The donors were included in the validation cohort of some 120 subjects, a group kept apart from the roughly 700-subject first cohort. In regard to this clone: The target of this receptor is not known. Qualities for individual bases were not recorded, and no much larger clone is one base off.

Receptor amplification or capture employed the immunoSEQ multiplex PCR assay. The authors' pipeline ran thus. A statistical classification framework was built to diagnose cytomegalovirus status from the catalog of TCR beta chain sequences. TCRdb re-hosts the immuneACCESS table, in-frame sequences only. Its copies lack some clones; in the studies checked, an unresolved V gene accounts for under half of them, and the cause for the rest is not known. V, J and clone size are those of that table, while D and trimming were read from the DNA. This sample gives roughly 70,000 clones in total; 95% to 98% of them show up just once. The ten largest make up about 1.6% of the sample.

Sequencing was performed on PBMCs. The chain is encoded by TRBV25-1 joined to TRBJ1-1; 8 of the junction bases match TRBD1. The clonotype was recovered from a woman aged 18-29 years in good health and CMV-seropositive. DNA sequence: TGTGCCAGCAGAGACCACAGGGGGATGAACACTGAAGCTTTCTTT. Its protein reads: CASRDHRGMNTEAFF.